This T cell receptor beta chain is from a study of blood T cell repertoires in COVID-19. Study context: Material from acute and convalescent COVID-19 was sourced from the United States, Italy and Spain. PBMCs, B-cell-depleted T cells, or T cells provided the cDNA or gDNA that made up the material.

Using immunoSEQ multiplex PCR, the repertoire was profiled, and TCRdb retains in-frame clones only, with some absent. Of around 260,000 clones in the sample, around 82% are singletons; the top ten hold around a tenth. V lost 4 bases, J lost 4 bases, and 10 bases lay in between. The CDR3 spans 13 residues. CDR1 and CDR2 from the germline V gene are MNHEY and SVGAGI. This sequence joins TRBV6-5 and TRBJ1-1; no definite D call. The TCR was taken from a woman aged 50 to 65 who had recovered from COVID-19. Sequencing used peripheral blood. In DNA, the CDR3 is TGTGCCAGCAGTTGGCAGGAAGCCACTGAAGCTTTCTTT. Protein product: CASSWQEATEAFF.